The entry that follows covers one T cell receptor beta chain sequence. Antigen unknown. Study processing details: ImmunoSEQ output lacked quality scores and full-length reads, limiting matched filtering. Assay used: immunoSEQ multiplex PCR; TCRdb lists only in-frame clones, some missing. D and trimming were read from the DNA, whereas the V and J calls and clone size are those reported in that table. The data contain about 2 million clones, roughly 94% of them singletons. The sample belongs to a study of shared clonotypes between healthy human individuals. Study results and caveats: A reduction in generation probabilities was seen for non-shared clonotypes relative to those shared by all four donors.

Naive CD8 cells, CD45RO-negative and positively selected for CCR7, excluded terminally differentiated effector memory CD45RA+ cells. The CDR3 spans 16 residues. V dropped 5 bases and J dropped 4 bases, with 18 bases sitting between them. CDR1 is LNHNV, CDR2 YYDKDF, per germline (reference sequence). This rearrangement joins TRBV15 to TRBJ2-1, with D possibly matching TRBD2 (7 bases). This receptor was identified in a man younger than 35 in good health. Sequencing input: naive CD8+ T cells sorted from blood. The chain's CDR3 is CATSGGAEPLYNEQFF. CDR3 sequence (DNA): TGTGCCACCAGCGGGGGGGCAGAGCCGCTTTACAATGAGCAGTTCTTC.